This TCR beta chain was identified during a study of CD4 T cells in relation to SARS-CoV-2 and coronaviruses. Looking at the study overall: After roughly 9 days of antigen culture, PBMC TCR beta CDR3s were sequenced. The HLA restriction of the shared crossreactive spike epitopes was mapped.

The V end was cut by 1 base, the J end by 0 bases, with 10 bases between. CDR1 is SGHNT and CDR2 is YENEEA in the germline V gene. This CDR3 spans 16 amino acids. Findings of the study overall: No donor gave both pre-pandemic and post-infection samples.

This clone showed up just a few times. What it recognizes is unknown. Naive and memory CD4+ T cells were separated from cryopreserved PBMCs. The assay was immunoSEQ multiplex PCR, and TCRdb's table has in-frame clones only and misses some. The sample lists some 37,000 clones; more than 60% were seen once. The sequencing input was memory CD4+ T cells from PBMCs, cultured in vitro. This TCR was recovered from an adult with COVID-19. The V call is TRBV11-3, the J call TRBJ2-1; D is possibly TRBD1 or TRBD2 (5 bases each). The DNA of the CDR3 is TGTGCCAGCAGCTTAGCTGGGGGAGTCTCCTACAATGAGCAGTTCTTC. It yields the protein CASSLAGGVSYNEQFF.